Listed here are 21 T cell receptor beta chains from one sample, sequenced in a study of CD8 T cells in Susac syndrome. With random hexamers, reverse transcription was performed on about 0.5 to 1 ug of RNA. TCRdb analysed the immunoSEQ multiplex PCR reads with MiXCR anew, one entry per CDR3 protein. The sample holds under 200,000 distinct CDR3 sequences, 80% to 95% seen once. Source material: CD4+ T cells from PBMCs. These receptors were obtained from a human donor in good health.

For the CDR3, the DNA is TGTGCCAGCAGCCGCTACCCCGCGGGGGGGCGCGACAATGAGCAGTTCTTC. Protein: CASSRYPAGGRDNEQFF. The chain couples TRBV3-1 to TRBJ2-1, with 9 bases matching TRBD2. V gave up 4 bases and J gave up 5 bases; unmatched junction bases: 12. CDR1 and CDR2 (germline): LGHDT, YNNKEL (reference sequence). CDR3 size: 17 residues.

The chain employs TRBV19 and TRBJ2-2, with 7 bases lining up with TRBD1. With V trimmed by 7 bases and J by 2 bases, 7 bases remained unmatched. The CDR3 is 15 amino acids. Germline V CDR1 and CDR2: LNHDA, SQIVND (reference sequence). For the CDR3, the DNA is TGTGCCAGTAAGACCGGGACAGTCAACACCGGGGAGCTGTTTTTT. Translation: CASKTGTVNTGELFF.

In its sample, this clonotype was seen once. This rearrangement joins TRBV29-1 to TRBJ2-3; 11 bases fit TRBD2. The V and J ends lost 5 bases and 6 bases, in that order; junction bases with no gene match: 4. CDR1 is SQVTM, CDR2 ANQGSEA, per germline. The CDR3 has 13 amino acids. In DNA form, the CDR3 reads TGCAGCGTTCTAGCGGGGGGCTACGATACGCAGTATTTT. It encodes CSVLAGGYDTQYF.

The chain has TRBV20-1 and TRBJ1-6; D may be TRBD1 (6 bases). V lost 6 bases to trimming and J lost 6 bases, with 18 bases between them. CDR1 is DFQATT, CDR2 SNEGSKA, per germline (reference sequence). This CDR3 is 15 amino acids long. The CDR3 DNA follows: TGCAGTGCGCGTAGCCAGGGGATATCTAATTCACCCCTCCACTTT. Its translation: CSARSQGISNSPLHF.

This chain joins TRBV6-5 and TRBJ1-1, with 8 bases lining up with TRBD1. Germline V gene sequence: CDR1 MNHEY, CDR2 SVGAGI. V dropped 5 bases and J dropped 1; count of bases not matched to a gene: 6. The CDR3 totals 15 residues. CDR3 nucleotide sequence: TGTGCCAGCAGTCCTACAGGGGGTGCGAACACTGAAGCTTTCTTT. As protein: CASSPTGGANTEAFF.

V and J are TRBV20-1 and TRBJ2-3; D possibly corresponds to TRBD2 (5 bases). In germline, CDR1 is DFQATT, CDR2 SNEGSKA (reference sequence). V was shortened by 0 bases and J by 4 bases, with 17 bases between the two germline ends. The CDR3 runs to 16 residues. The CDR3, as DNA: TGCAGTGCTAGAGAATTTCCCAGCTTCGGGGCAGATACGCAGTATTTT. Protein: CSAREFPSFGADTQYF.

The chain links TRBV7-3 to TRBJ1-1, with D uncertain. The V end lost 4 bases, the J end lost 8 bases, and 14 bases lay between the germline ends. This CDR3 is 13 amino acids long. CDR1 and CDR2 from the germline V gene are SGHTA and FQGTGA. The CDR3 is CASSSHPRVEAFF. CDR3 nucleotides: TGTGCCAGCAGCTCCCACCCCCGGGTAGAAGCTTTCTTT.

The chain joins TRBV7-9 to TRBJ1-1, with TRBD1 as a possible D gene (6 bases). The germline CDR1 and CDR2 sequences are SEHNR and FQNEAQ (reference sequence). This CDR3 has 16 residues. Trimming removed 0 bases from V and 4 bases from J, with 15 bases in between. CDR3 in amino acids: CASSLAQGLGATEAFF. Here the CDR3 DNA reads TGTGCCAGCAGCTTAGCGCAGGGGTTGGGGGCCACTGAAGCTTTCTTT.

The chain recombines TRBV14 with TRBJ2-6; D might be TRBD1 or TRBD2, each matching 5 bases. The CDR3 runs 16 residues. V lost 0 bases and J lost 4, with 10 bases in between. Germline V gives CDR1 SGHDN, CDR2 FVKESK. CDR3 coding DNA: TGTGCCAGCAGCCAAGATCGGGGCCTGGGGGCCAACGTCCTGACTTTC. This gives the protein CASSQDRGLGANVLTF.

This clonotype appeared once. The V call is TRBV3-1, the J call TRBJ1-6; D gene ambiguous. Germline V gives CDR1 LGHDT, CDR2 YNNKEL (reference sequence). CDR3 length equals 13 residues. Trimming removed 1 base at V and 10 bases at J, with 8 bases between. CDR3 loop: CASSQVDQSPLHF. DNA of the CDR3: TGTGCCAGCAGCCAAGTTGACCAATCACCCCTCCACTTT.

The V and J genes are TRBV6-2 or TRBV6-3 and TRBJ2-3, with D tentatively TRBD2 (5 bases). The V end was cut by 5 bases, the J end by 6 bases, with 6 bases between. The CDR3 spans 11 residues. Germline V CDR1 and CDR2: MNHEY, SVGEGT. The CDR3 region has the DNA TGTGCCAGCAGTCGGAGGGATACGCAGTATTTT. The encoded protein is CASSRRDTQYF.

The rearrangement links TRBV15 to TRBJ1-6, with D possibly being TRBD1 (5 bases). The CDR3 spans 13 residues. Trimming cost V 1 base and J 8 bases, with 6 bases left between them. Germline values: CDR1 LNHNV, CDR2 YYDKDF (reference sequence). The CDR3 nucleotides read TGTGCCACCAGCAGAGGGGGGGATTCACCCCTCCACTTT. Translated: CATSRGGDSPLHF.

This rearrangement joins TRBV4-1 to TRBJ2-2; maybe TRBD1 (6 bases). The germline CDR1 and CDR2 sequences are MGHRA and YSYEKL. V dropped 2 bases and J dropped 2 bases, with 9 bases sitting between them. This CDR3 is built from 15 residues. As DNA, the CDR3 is TGCGCCAGCAGCCAAACGGACAGCAACACCGGGGAGCTGTTTTTT. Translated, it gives CASSQTDSNTGELFF.

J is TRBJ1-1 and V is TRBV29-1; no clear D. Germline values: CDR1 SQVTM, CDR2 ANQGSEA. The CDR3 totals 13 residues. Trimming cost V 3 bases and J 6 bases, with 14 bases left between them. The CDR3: CSVENGLGAEAFF. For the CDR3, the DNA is TGCAGCGTTGAGAACGGTCTCGGGGCTGAAGCTTTCTTT.

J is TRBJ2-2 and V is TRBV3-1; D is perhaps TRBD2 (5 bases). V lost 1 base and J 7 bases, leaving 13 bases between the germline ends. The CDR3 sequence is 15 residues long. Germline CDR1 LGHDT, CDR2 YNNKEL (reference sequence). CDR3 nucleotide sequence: TGTGCCAGCAGCCAAGGCGGGCTAGCCGGCGGGGAGCTGTTTTTT. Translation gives CASSQGGLAGGELFF. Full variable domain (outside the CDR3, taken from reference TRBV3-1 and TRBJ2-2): DTAVSQTPKYLVTQMGNDKSIKCEQNLGHDTMYWYKQDSKKFLKIMFSYNNKELIINETVPNRFSPKSPDKAHLNLHINSLELGDSAVYFCASSQGGLAGGELFFGEGSRLTVL.

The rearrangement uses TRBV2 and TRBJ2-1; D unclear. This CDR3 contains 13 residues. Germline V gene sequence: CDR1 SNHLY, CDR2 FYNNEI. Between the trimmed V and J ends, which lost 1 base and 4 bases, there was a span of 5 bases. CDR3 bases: TGTGCCAGCAGTGAAGACCGATACAATGAGCAGTTCTTC. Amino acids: CASSEDRYNEQFF. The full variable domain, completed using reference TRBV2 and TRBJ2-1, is EPEVTQTPSHQVTQMGQEVILRCVPISNHLYFYWYRQILGQKVEFLVSFYNNEISEKSEIFDDQFSVERPDGSNFTLKIRSTKLEDSAMYFCASSEDRYNEQFFGPGTRLTVL.

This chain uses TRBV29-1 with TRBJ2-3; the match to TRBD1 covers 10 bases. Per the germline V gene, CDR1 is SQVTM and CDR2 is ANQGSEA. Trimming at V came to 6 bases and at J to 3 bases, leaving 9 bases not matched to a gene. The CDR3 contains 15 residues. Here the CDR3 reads CSVPPGDRGTDTQYF. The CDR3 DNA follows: TGCAGCGTCCCCCCCGGGGACAGGGGAACAGATACGCAGTATTTT.

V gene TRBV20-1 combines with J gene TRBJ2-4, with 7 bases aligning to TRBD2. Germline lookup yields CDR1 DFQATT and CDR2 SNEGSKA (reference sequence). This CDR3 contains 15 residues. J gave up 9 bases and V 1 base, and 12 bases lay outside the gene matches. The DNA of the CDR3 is TGCAGTGCTAGAGGTCACGGGGGGAACCAAGGCATTCAGTACTTC. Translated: CSARGHGGNQGIQYF.

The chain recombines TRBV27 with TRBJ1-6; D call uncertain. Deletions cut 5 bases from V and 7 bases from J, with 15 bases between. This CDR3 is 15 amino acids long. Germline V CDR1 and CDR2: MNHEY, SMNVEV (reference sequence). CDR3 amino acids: CASSPQARKNSPLHF. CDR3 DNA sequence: TGTGCCAGCAGTCCCCAGGCCAGGAAAAATTCACCCCTCCACTTT.

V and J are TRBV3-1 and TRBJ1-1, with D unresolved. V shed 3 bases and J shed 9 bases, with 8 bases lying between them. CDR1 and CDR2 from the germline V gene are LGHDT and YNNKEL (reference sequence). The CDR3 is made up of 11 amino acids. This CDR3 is CASSQDGKAFF. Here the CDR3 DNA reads TGTGCCAGCAGCCAGGACGGAAAAGCTTTCTTT.

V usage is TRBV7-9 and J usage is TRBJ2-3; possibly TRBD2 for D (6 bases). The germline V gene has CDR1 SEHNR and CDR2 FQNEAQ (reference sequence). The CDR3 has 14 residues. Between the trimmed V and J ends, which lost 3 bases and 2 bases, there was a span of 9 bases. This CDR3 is CASSFSSVTDTQYF. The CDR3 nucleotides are TGTGCCAGCAGCTTTTCTAGCGTCACAGATACGCAGTATTTT.